This T cell receptor (beta chain) was sequenced for a study of CD8+ T cells in alopecia areata. Whole-study results and caveats: Scalp sample data also include resident alphabeta T cells from normal skin. With patients, TCR sharing proved less clear than in mice, a difference possibly related to HLA. In blood and scalp, many expanded lesional clones persisted during tofacitinib. For lesional scalp, especially alopecia totalis/universalis, clonality was higher than in normal scalp.

Germline V gene sequence: CDR1 MNHEY, CDR2 SMNVEV (reference sequence). The CDR3 has 14 amino acids. The sequencing template was cDNA reverse transcribed from extracted RNA. Assay used: immunoSEQ multiplex PCR; TCRdb lists only in-frame clones, some missing. The table shows nearly 110,000 clones, with 84% occurring only once. About this clone: Its cognate antigen is unknown.

The treatment was: oral pan-JAK inhibitor, 5-10 mg twice daily. The sequenced sample was CD8+ T cells sorted from blood, obtained at week 24, from a patient treated with tofacitinib. This chain connects TRBV27 to TRBJ2-5, with 7 nucleotides matching TRBD1. The J call may be incorrect, as the DNA end agrees better with TRBJ2-7. This TCR was sampled from a human donor with alopecia areata. The chain's CDR3 is CASSFQTGPYEQYF. The DNA of the CDR3 is TGTGCCAGCAGTTTTCAGACAGGGCCCTACGAGCAGTACTTC.